The sequence of this T cell receptor (beta chain) was determined in a study of T cells in Graves' hyperthyroidism and ophthalmopathy. Study-level results: A model of 13 V-J features distinguished ophthalmopathy from stable hyperthyroidism. Most clonotypes expanded in thyroid above 0.001 were likewise present in blood.

The germline V and J ends were trimmed by 3 bases and 5 bases, with 16 bases remaining between them. The length of the CDR3 is 15 residues. Germline V CDR1 and CDR2: SNHLY, FYNNEI. A word on this clonotype: The antigen is unknown.

The investigators amplified TCR beta CDR3 regions from RNA transcripts. HTBI primers drove first-round RT-PCR of the TCR CDR3. TCRdb analysed the multiplex PCR reads with MiXCR anew, one entry per CDR3 protein. The sample holds 660,000 or so distinct CDR3 sequences, just under 45% seen once. The sequence came from an adult man with Graves' disease, either hyperthyroidism or ophthalmopathy (not recorded which). Sequenced material: peripheral blood or thyroid tissue (not recorded which). The chain links TRBV2 to TRBJ1-2; D gene unclear. This CDR3 reads CASSESTAPIYGYTF. In DNA, the CDR3 is TGTGCCAGCAGTGAGTCTACAGCGCCGATTTATGGCTACACCTTC.